The 20 T cell receptor beta chains given below trace back to one sample, sequenced in a study of siplizumab effects on memory and regulatory T cells. Sequenced by immunoSEQ multiplex PCR; TCRdb stores in-frame clones only, minus some. The sample contains about 100,000 clones, 91% of which appear only once. Sequencing was done on a sample of CD4+ T cells sorted from blood. These receptor sequences come from a human donor in good health.

The rearrangement uses TRBV4-1 and TRBJ1-4; D not certain. CDR1 MGHRA and CDR2 YSYEKL come from the germline V gene. The CDR3 spans 16 residues. V was cut by 2 bases and J by 5 bases, with 15 bases left in between. The CDR3 protein is CASSQNPTPPNEKLFF. In DNA, the CDR3 is TGCGCCAGCAGCCAAAATCCAACCCCACCAAATGAAAAACTGTTTTTT.

The CDR3 here is CASSGYSPAYGYTF. The CDR3 DNA reads as TGTGCCAGCAGTGGCTACTCCCCGGCCTATGGCTACACCTTC. The chain is built from TRBV6-1 and TRBJ1-2; no clear D. The CDR3 loop spans 14 amino acids. Trimming removed 4 bases at V and 4 bases at J, with 13 bases between. In germline, CDR1 is MNHNS, CDR2 SASEGT.

This rearrangement joins TRBV11-2 to TRBJ2-5; 8 bases map to TRBD1. V lost 4 bases, J lost 5 bases, and 6 bases stayed unmatched. From germline, CDR1 is SGHAT and CDR2 FQNNGV. The CDR3 has 14 amino acids. CDR3 coding DNA: TGTGCCAGCAGCTCCTCAGGGGGCCGGGAGACCCAGTACTTC. It is translated as CASSSSGGRETQYF.

The genes are TRBV7-9 and TRBJ1-2, with a weak D call TRBD1 (6 bases). CDR1 and CDR2 (germline): SEHNR, FQNEAQ (reference sequence). Trimming removed 5 bases at V and 4 bases at J, with 17 bases between. CDR3 length: 15 residues. The CDR3 DNA sequence: TGTGCCAGCAGCCACTCACAGGGAGCCCTCTATGGCTACACCTTC. It encodes CASSHSQGALYGYTF.

CDR3 nucleotides: TGTGCCAGCTCACCCCGGGACTTTAGAGGGGAGCTGTTTTTT. Its translation is CASSPRDFRGELFF. The V and J genes are TRBV18 and TRBJ2-2; the D gene is possibly TRBD2 (6 bases). The CDR3 is 14 residues long. Trimming shortened V by 3 bases and J by 8 bases, and 13 bases separated the two germline ends. Germline CDR1 reads KGHSH; CDR2 reads LQKENI.

The chain carries TRBV4-3 and TRBJ2-3; the D call may be TRBD1 or TRBD2 (6 bases each). With 4 bases removed from V and 1 base from J, the gap between germline ends came to 12 bases. Germline CDR1 is LGHNA and CDR2 is YSLEER. The CDR3 loop spans 15 amino acids. CDR3 sequence reads: CASSPSGARTDTQYF. The CDR3 DNA reads TGCGCCAGCAGCCCGTCGGGGGCCCGCACAGATACGCAGTATTTT.

The J gene is TRBJ2-6, the V gene TRBV6-4; 9 bases fit TRBD2. J lost 1 base, V lost 8 bases, and 15 bases had no gene match. CDR1 is MRHNA, CDR2 SNTAGT, per germline. This CDR3 has 19 amino acids. The CDR3 loop reads CASGPGLAGGLSGANVLTF. The CDR3 coding sequence is TGTGCCAGCGGACCCGGCCTCGCGGGGGGGTTGTCTGGGGCCAACGTCCTGACTTTC.

The CDR3 DNA reads TGTGCCAGCAGTCGTAATGGCTACACCTTC. Its translation is CASSRNGYTF. The gene calls are TRBV28 and TRBJ1-2; no firm D call. V dropped 5 bases and J dropped 6 bases, with 4 bases sitting between them. Per the germline V gene, CDR1 is MDHEN and CDR2 is SYDVKM. The CDR3 sequence is 10 residues long.

This chain joins TRBV2 and TRBJ1-3; 9 nucleotides match TRBD1. After removal of 6 bases from V and 1 base from J, the junction contained 4 bases not matched to a gene. The germline V gene has CDR1 SNHLY and CDR2 FYNNEI. There are 15 residues in the CDR3. The CDR3 DNA reads as TGTGCCAGCAGCCTGACAGGGGGGTCTGGAAACACCATATATTTT. It encodes CASSLTGGSGNTIYF.

The chain has TRBV28 and TRBJ1-4; D unclear. CDR1 and CDR2 (germline): MDHEN, SYDVKM. The CDR3 loop spans 13 amino acids. The V end was cut by 2 bases, the J end by 3 bases, with 4 bases between. CDR3 in amino acids: CASSLVPNEKLFF. The CDR3 coding sequence is TGTGCCAGCAGTTTAGTCCCTAATGAAAAACTGTTTTTT.

This sequence joins TRBV5-1 and TRBJ2-4, with D maybe TRBD1 (6 bases). From germline, CDR1 is SGHRS and CDR2 YFSETQ. Trimming left V 2 bases short and J 6 bases short, with 12 bases between. This CDR3 has 14 residues. The CDR3 DNA reads as TGCGCCAGCAGCTTAATAACAGGGACAAACATTCAGTACTTC. Its translation is CASSLITGTNIQYF.

In this sample, this clone turned up a few times. This sequence joins TRBV4-2 and TRBJ2-3; 13 nucleotides align to TRBD2. CDR3 length: 17 residues. The germline CDR1 and CDR2 sequences are LGHNA and YNFKEQ. Losses at the gene ends were 3 bases for V and 3 bases for J; bases not matched to a gene: 6. CDR3 sequence (DNA): TGTGCCAGCAGCCATCCTACTAGCGGGGGGGCTACAGATACGCAGTATTTT. Amino acids: CASSHPTSGGATDTQYF.

The chain employs TRBV6-5 and TRBJ2-2, with unresolved D. V gave up 0 bases and J gave up 5 bases, with 4 bases separating them. Germline CDR1 MNHEY, CDR2 SVGAGI. This CDR3 comprises 13 residues. The CDR3 is CASSYSPTGELFF. For the CDR3, the DNA is TGTGCCAGCAGTTACTCGCCGACCGGGGAGCTGTTTTTT.

This chain connects TRBV7-2 to TRBJ2-3; either TRBD1 or TRBD2 may fit D (6 bases each). The V gene lost 10 bases and the J gene lost 6 bases, with 17 bases spanning the gap. The CDR3 totals 13 residues. Germline V gene sequence: CDR1 SGHTA, CDR2 FQGNSA. The CDR3 spells CAMGGRVGDTQYF. The CDR3 DNA reads as TGTGCCATGGGGGGCAGGGTAGGGGATACGCAGTATTTT.

The chain uses TRBV2 and TRBJ2-3; 7 bases are a match to TRBD2. The germline V gene has CDR1 SNHLY and CDR2 FYNNEI. Trimming at V came to 6 bases and at J to 5 bases, leaving 5 bases not matched to a gene. The CDR3 is 13 residues long. CDR3 amino acids: CASSGLVGDTQYF. CDR3 in DNA: TGTGCCAGCAGCGGACTAGTTGGAGATACGCAGTATTTT.

This chain links TRBV6-5 with TRBJ2-7; D might be TRBD1 (5 bases). Germline V gene lookup returns CDR1 MNHEY and CDR2 SVGAGI. This CDR3 comprises 13 residues. Between the trimmed V and J ends, which lost 6 bases and 1 base, there was a span of 10 bases. The CDR3 spells CASSRPGSYEQYF. In nucleotides, the CDR3 is TGTGCCAGCAGCCGCCCAGGGTCCTACGAGCAGTACTTC.

The gene calls are TRBV1 and TRBJ2-7; the D call of TRBD2 is as the table states it, not checked on the DNA. TRBV1 constitutes a pseudogene. The CDR3 is made up of 16 amino acids. CDR3 nucleotide sequence: TGCACCAGCAGCCAAGAATCTCCGAGGGTTATCTACGAGCAGTACTTC. Protein: CTSSQESPRVIYEQYF.

The chain is built from TRBV6-1 and TRBJ2-1; D is unclear. The length of the CDR3 is 14 residues. The germline CDR1 and CDR2 sequences are MNHNS and SASEGT. Trimming removed 8 bases from V and 0 bases from J, with 11 bases in between. CDR3: CASRVQYSYNEQFF. The CDR3 DNA reads as TGTGCCAGCCGAGTACAGTACTCCTACAATGAGCAGTTCTTC.

This chain connects TRBV25-1 to TRBJ2-3; no definite D call. Trimming removed 2 bases at V and 0 bases at J, with 6 bases between. There are 14 residues in the CDR3. Germline V CDR1 and CDR2: MGHDK, SYGVNS. CDR3 bases: TGTGCCAGCAGTGAAGACCCTAGCACAGATACGCAGTATTTT. This translates into CASSEDPSTDTQYF.

The chain uses TRBV28 and TRBJ1-2, with D unclear. V lost 6 bases and J lost 3, with 17 bases in between. The germline gives CDR1 MDHEN, CDR2 SYDVKM. The length of the CDR3 is 15 residues. CDR3 protein: CASSQSFITYYGYTF. In DNA form, the CDR3 reads TGTGCCAGCAGCCAGTCGTTTATCACTTACTATGGCTACACCTTC.